This TCR beta chain appears in the sequencing data of a study of regulatory T cells in long-lasting Graves disease. This clonotype was observed a handful of times. The antigen remains undetermined. The TCR beta library used iRepertoire HTBI primers with Arm-PCR amplification of CDR3. In TCRdb, the multiplex PCR reads were re-called with MiXCR into one record per CDR3 protein. The sample lists about 460,000 distinct CDR3 sequences, about 22% occurring once. The CDR3 is 15 residues long. The germline V gene encodes CDR1 ENHRY and CDR2 SYGVKD. Trimming removed 1 base from V and 1 base from J, with 10 bases in between. Study-level points and caveats: Newly diagnosed disease favored TRBV20-1 and TRBJ2-1 over persistent disease.

As for time point: persistent/refractory GD, antithyroid drugs over 5 years with positive TRAb. PBMC RNA was the source of the TCR library. This TCR derives from a female donor with Graves disease. Here the sequenced sample was peripheral blood mononuclear cells (PBMCs), taken when the disease was refractory, from a patient treated with antithyroid drugs. V is TRBV10-3 and J is TRBJ1-1; D remains unclear. CDR3 region: CAISEFLQTNTEAFF. CDR3 in DNA: TGTGCCATCAGTGAGTTTCTCCAGACGAACACTGAAGCTTTCTTT.